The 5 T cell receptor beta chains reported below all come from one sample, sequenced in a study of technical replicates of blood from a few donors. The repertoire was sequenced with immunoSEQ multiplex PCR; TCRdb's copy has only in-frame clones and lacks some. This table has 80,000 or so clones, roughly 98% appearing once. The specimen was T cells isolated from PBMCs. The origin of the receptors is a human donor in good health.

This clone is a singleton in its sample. In DNA, the CDR3 is TGTGCCAGCAACGAGGCTTTCGAGCAGTACTTC. Translated: CASNEAFEQYF. The chain has TRBV6-1 and TRBJ2-7, with unresolved D. V lost 7 bases and J 6 bases, leaving 10 bases between the germline ends. This CDR3 region has 11 residues. Looked up from germline, CDR1 is MNHNS and CDR2 is SASEGT.

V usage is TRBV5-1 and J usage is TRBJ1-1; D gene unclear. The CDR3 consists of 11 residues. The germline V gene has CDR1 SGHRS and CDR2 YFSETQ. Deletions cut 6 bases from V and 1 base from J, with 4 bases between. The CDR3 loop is CASKQNTEAFF. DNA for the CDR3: TGCGCCAGCAAGCAGAACACTGAAGCTTTCTTT.

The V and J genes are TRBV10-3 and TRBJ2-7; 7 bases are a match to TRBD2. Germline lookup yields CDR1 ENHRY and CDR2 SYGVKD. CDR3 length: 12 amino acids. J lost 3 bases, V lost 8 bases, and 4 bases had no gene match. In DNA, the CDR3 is TGTGCCATCTGGGGGGGTAACTACGAGCAGTACTTC. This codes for CAIWGGNYEQYF.

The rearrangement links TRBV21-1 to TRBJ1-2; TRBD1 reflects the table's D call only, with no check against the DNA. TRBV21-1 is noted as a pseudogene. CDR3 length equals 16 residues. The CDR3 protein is CASSKGATGEDYGYTF. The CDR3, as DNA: TGTGCCAGCAGCAAGGGAGCTACAGGGGAGGACTATGGCTACACCTTC.

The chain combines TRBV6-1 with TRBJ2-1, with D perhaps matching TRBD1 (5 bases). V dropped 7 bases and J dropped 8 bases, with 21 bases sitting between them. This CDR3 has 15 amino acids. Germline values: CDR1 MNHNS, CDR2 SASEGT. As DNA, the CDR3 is TGTGCCAGCAATGTACTGGGGCAGGGTCTGTATGAGCAGTTCTTC. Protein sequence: CASNVLGQGLYEQFF.